This T cell receptor (beta chain) was identified in a study of blood T cell repertoires in COVID-19. The assay was immunoSEQ multiplex PCR, and TCRdb's table has in-frame clones only and misses some. Of 300,000 or so clones listed, 75% to 95% are singletons. The CDR3 totals 14 residues. Germline CDR1 reads MNHEY; CDR2 reads SMNVEV (reference sequence). V was shortened by 3 bases and J by 9 bases, with 12 bases between the two germline ends. This TCR came from a woman aged 30 to 39 who had recovered from COVID-19. Sequencing was carried out using PBMCs or T cells enriched from blood (not recorded which). The chain carries TRBV27 and TRBJ1-6, with D possibly being TRBD1 (5 bases). In DNA form, the CDR3 reads TGTGCCAGCAGTTTGGGCAGGGTCGGTTCACCCCTCCACTTT. This codes for CASSLGRVGSPLHF.